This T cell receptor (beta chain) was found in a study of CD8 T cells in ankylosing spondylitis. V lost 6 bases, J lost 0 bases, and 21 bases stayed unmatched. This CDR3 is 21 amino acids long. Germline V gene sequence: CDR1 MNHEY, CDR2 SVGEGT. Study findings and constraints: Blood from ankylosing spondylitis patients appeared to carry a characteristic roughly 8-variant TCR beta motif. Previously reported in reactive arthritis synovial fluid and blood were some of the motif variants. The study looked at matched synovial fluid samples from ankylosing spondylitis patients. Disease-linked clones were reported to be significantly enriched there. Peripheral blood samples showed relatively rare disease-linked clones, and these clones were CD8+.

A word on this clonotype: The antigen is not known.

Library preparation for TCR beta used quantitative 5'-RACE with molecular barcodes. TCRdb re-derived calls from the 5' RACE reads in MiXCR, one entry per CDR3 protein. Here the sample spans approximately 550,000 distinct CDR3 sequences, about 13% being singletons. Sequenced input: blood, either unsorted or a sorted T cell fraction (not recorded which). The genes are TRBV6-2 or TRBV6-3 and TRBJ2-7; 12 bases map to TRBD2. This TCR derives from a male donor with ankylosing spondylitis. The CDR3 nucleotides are TGTGCCAGCAGGGGGACAGTTCCTTCGACTAGCGGGAGTTTCAGCTCCTACGAGCAGTACTTC. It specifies CASRGTVPSTSGSFSSYEQYF.